Each of the 21 T cell receptor beta chains below was sequenced from the same sample in a study of cytotoxic CD8 clonotypes in ibrutinib-treated CLL. TCRdb keeps only in-frame clones here, not all; method: immunoSEQ multiplex PCR. This table holds roughly 100,000 clones, 78% found once. The specimen comprised PBMCs, sampled after 12 months of ibrutinib treatment. These receptors all stem from a human donor with chronic lymphocytic leukemia.

The J gene is TRBJ2-7, the V gene TRBV27, with 8 bases that match TRBD1. CDR3 length: 15 residues. The germline V gene has CDR1 MNHEY and CDR2 SMNVEV (reference sequence). J gave up 3 bases and V 6 bases, and 10 bases lay outside the gene matches. The DNA for the CDR3 is TGTGCCAGCAGCCTTGGACAGGGCGGATACTACGAGCAGTACTTC. Protein: CASSLGQGGYYEQYF.

The chain employs TRBV7-6 and TRBJ1-3, with no clear D. The V end lost 1 base, the J end lost 1 base, and 11 bases lay between the germline ends. The CDR3 spans 16 residues. From germline, CDR1 is SGHVS and CDR2 FNYEAQ. CDR3 protein: CASSLGSATSGNTIYF. CDR3 coding DNA: TGTGCCAGCAGCTTAGGTTCAGCTACGTCTGGAAACACCATATATTTT.

This chain links TRBV7-8 with TRBJ1-1; D is undetermined. The length of the CDR3 is 15 residues. Between the trimmed V and J ends, which lost 3 bases and 0 bases, there was a span of 11 bases. Germline CDR1 and CDR2: SGHVS and FQNEAQ. In DNA form, the CDR3 reads TGTGCCAGCAGCTTTGGATCAACGGTGAACACTGAAGCTTTCTTT. Protein sequence: CASSFGSTVNTEAFF.

The V gene is TRBV6-1, the J gene TRBJ1-5; no firm D call. CDR3 length equals 13 residues. Germline V gene data show CDR1 as MNHNS and CDR2 as SASEGT. V was trimmed by 6 bases and J by 9 bases, leaving 15 bases between them. The DNA for the CDR3 is TGTGCCAGCAGCACAGCGACGGCTGGGCCCCAGCATTTT. As protein: CASSTATAGPQHF.

J is TRBJ2-7 and V is TRBV5-5, with D uncertain. This CDR3 spans 14 amino acids. Germline V gives CDR1 SGHKS, CDR2 YYEKEE (reference sequence). With 3 bases removed from V and 2 bases from J, the gap between germline ends came to 12 bases. CDR3 in DNA: TGTGCCAGCAGCTCTGACTTGACGGCCTACGAGCAGTACTTC. Translated: CASSSDLTAYEQYF.

V and J are TRBV2 and TRBJ2-3; D uncertain. V gave up 8 bases and J gave up 2 bases, with 8 bases separating them. Germline CDR1 SNHLY, CDR2 FYNNEI. CDR3 length: 12 amino acids. The CDR3 coding sequence is TGTGCCAGCTCAGTTAACACAGATACGCAGTATTTT. As protein: CASSVNTDTQYF.

The genes are TRBV7-2 and TRBJ2-2, with TRBD2 as a possible D gene (5 bases). The CDR3 has 14 amino acids. Per the germline V gene, CDR1 is SGHTA and CDR2 is FQGNSA. V was shortened by 5 bases and J by 1 base, with 8 bases between the two germline ends. The CDR3 sequence: CASSTGLNTGELFF. Here the CDR3 DNA reads TGTGCCAGCAGCACCGGACTGAACACCGGGGAGCTGTTTTTT. Complete variable domain (other parts from reference TRBV7-2 and TRBJ2-2): GAGVSQSPSNKVTEKGKDVELRCDPISGHTALYWYRQSLGQGLEFLIYFQGNSAPDKSGLPSDRFSAERTGGSVSTLTIQRTQQEDSAVYLCASSTGLNTGELFFGEGSRLTVL.

This chain links TRBV6-5 with TRBJ2-1, with D uncertain. Germline V gene lookup returns CDR1 MNHEY and CDR2 SVGAGI. The CDR3 runs to 14 residues. V lost 2 bases, J lost 8 bases, and 13 bases lay in between. The CDR3, as DNA: TGTGCCAGCAGTTACCTGGGCCAGGTTGATGAGCAGTTCTTC. It is translated as CASSYLGQVDEQFF.

V usage is TRBV5-4 and J usage is TRBJ2-2; 7 bases align to TRBD1. Losses at the gene ends were 4 bases for V and 4 bases for J; bases not matched to a gene: 1. The CDR3 runs 13 residues. CDR1 and CDR2 from the germline V gene are SGHNT and YYREEE (reference sequence). The CDR3 bases are TGTGCCAGCAGCAGGGGGCGCACCGGGGAGCTGTTTTTT. This sequence encodes CASSRGRTGELFF.

This clone showed up just a few times. The V call is TRBV7-8, the J call TRBJ2-7; no reliable D call. This CDR3 is built from 13 residues. The germline V gene encodes CDR1 SGHVS and CDR2 FQNEAQ. With 5 bases removed from V and 3 bases from J, the gap between germline ends came to 11 bases. The CDR3 here is CASSEDTLYEQYF. CDR3 in DNA: TGTGCCAGCAGCGAAGACACCCTCTACGAGCAGTACTTC. The whole variable domain, remainder taken from reference TRBV7-8 and TRBJ2-7, is GAGVSQSPRYKVAKRGQDVALRCDPISGHVSLFWYQQALGQGPEFLTYFQNEAQLDKSGLPSDRFFAERPEGSVSTLKIQRTQQEDSAVYLCASSEDTLYEQYFGPGTRLTVT.

The genes are TRBV4-1 and TRBJ1-2; tentative D call: TRBD1 (5 bases). The CDR3 contains 17 residues. Between the trimmed V and J ends, which lost 2 bases and 5 bases, there was a span of 21 bases. Germline-derived CDR1 and CDR2 are MGHRA and YSYEKL. The CDR3 DNA follows: TGCGCCAGCAGCCAACCTGGGAGACAGATAACACAATATGGCTACACCTTC. Its protein product is CASSQPGRQITQYGYTF.

The chain joins TRBV2 to TRBJ2-7, with a possible D match to TRBD1 (6 bases). Trimming pared 2 bases from V and 6 bases from J, leaving 17 bases between. From germline, CDR1 is SNHLY and CDR2 FYNNEI. The CDR3 contains 15 residues. The CDR3 spells CASSELGQGFGEQYF. DNA of the CDR3: TGTGCCAGCAGTGAATTAGGGCAGGGGTTCGGCGAGCAGTACTTC. Variable domain in full (rest from reference TRBV2 and TRBJ2-7): EPEVTQTPSHQVTQMGQEVILRCVPISNHLYFYWYRQILGQKVEFLVSFYNNEISEKSEIFDDQFSVERPDGSNFTLKIRSTKLEDSAMYFCASSELGQGFGEQYFGPGTRLTVT.

The chain joins TRBV7-9 to TRBJ2-7; D is ambiguous. From germline, CDR1 is SEHNR and CDR2 FQNEAQ (reference sequence). V lost 7 bases and J lost 3, with 13 bases in between. The CDR3 spans 13 residues. The CDR3 nucleotides read TGTGCCAGCACCCCCTTGAGAGGCTACGAGCAGTACTTC. This codes for CASTPLRGYEQYF.

V usage is TRBV9 and J usage is TRBJ2-3; no firm D call. Trimming took 1 base from V and 2 from J, leaving 5 bases between them. This CDR3 has 13 residues. The germline CDR1 and CDR2 sequences are SGDLS and YYNGEE. For the CDR3, the DNA is TGTGCCAGCAGCGTAAGAACCACAGATACGCAGTATTTT. Its translation is CASSVRTTDTQYF.

This clone was found many times. The rearrangement joins TRBV7-8 to TRBJ2-7, with 8 nucleotides matching TRBD1. J was trimmed by 3 bases and V by 4 bases; bases with no gene match: 5. CDR1 and CDR2 from the germline V gene are SGHVS and FQNEAQ. The CDR3 has 14 amino acids. DNA for the CDR3: TGTGCCAGCAGCTGGGAAGGGACAGGCTACGAGCAGTACTTC. Its protein product is CASSWEGTGYEQYF.

This chain links TRBV9 with TRBJ2-3, with D unresolved. The V gene lost 2 bases and the J gene lost 1 base, with 8 bases spanning the gap. Germline CDR1 and CDR2: SGDLS and YYNGEE. CDR3 length: 14 amino acids. The CDR3 protein is CASSVYTGTDTQYF. The CDR3 DNA sequence: TGTGCCAGCAGCGTGTACACAGGCACAGATACGCAGTATTTT. The full variable domain, completed using reference TRBV9 and TRBJ2-3, is DSGVTQTPKHLITATGQRVTLRCSPRSGDLSVYWYQQSLDQGLQFLIQYYNGEERAKGNILERFSAQQFPDLHSELNLSSLELGDSALYFCASSVYTGTDTQYFGPGTRLTVL.

The chain is built from TRBV30 and TRBJ1-5, with TRBD1 identical over 9 bases. Trimming at V came to 3 bases and at J to 2 bases, leaving 8 bases not matched to a gene. CDR3 length: 16 amino acids. Germline values: CDR1 GTSNPN, CDR2 SVGIG (reference sequence). The CDR3 sequence is CAWRKRGQGGNQPQHF. The CDR3 nucleotides are TGTGCCTGGAGGAAAAGGGGACAGGGTGGCAATCAGCCCCAGCATTTT.

This chain uses TRBV6-4 with TRBJ2-1; TRBD2 matches 8 bases. Unmatched junction bases numbered 11, after V lost 6 bases and J lost 10 bases. The CDR3 covers 14 residues. From germline, CDR1 is MRHNA and CDR2 SNTAGT. CDR3 DNA sequence: TGTGCCAGCAGCGAGGGACTAGATCGGAGGGAGCAGTTCTTC. It is translated as CASSEGLDRREQFF.

This clone appeared a single time. A read error may account for a junction end that differs from germline. The gene calls are TRBV18 and TRBJ1-1, with D hard to call. CDR1 is KGHSH and CDR2 is LQKENI in the germline V gene. The CDR3 spans 15 residues. The CDR3 is CASSPQESTNTEAFF. In DNA, the CDR3 is TGTGCCAGCTCCCCACAAGAGTCAACGAACACTGAAGCTTTCTTT.

This rearrangement joins TRBV5-4 to TRBJ1-2; no firm D call. V lost 5 bases and J lost 5, with 13 bases in between. Germline CDR1 and CDR2: SGHNT and YYREEE (reference sequence). The CDR3 is 13 amino acids. This CDR3 is CASRPDGEYGYTF. The CDR3, as DNA: TGTGCCAGCAGACCGGACGGCGAGTATGGCTACACCTTC.

The rearrangement uses TRBV7-2 and TRBJ2-2; D call uncertain. Germline V gives CDR1 SGHTA, CDR2 FQGNSA. This CDR3 region has 13 residues. Trimming pared 10 bases from V and 4 bases from J, leaving 13 bases between. The CDR3 is CAINLQITGELFF. Written as DNA, the CDR3 is TGTGCCATCAACCTACAGATCACCGGGGAGCTGTTTTTT.